This TCR beta chain appears in the sequencing data of a study of cytomegalovirus exposure and HLA in healthy donors (dated by TCRdb to about 2017). Regarding the study in general: In an earlier analysis of under 750 of the donors, roughly 300 Gb of sequence data and 117 million unique TCR beta sequences from 180 million or so T cells were reported. An early release covering some 640 HLA-typed donors comprised about 300 gigabases of sequencing data and 65 million to 100 million unique TCR sequences. Of the approximately 400 genotyped donors, about 84% fell in the genetic ancestry cluster associated with self-reported Caucasian donors. The study aimed to test whether cataloging public T cell receptors could reveal signatures of past pathogen exposure. The T cell repertoires of about 700 subjects were profiled by immunosequencing and related to cytomegalovirus serostatus. In addition to the first cohort of 666 subjects, a separate validation cohort of around 110 different subjects was used. The study combined high-throughput TCR immunosequencing, statistical association of individual TCRs with disease status, and machine learning to predict cytomegalovirus infection status. A later analysis re-analyzed previously published TCR beta repertoires from 666 donors and added high-resolution HLA genotyping to study TCR occurrence patterns. Rather than using new phenotypic data, the later analysis identified candidate immune exposures from TCR beta sequences and from how often those sequences occurred across donors. An earlier analysis of 587 of the donors used high-throughput TCR beta sequencing to judge whether each TCR beta V gene segment behaved as functional or pseudogenic. Donor age, sex, ethnicity and CMV serostatus were compiled alongside the repertoire data. A later genetic analysis used genome-wide SNP genotypes for about 65% of the roughly 670 donors, treating that subset as a discovery cohort. Every repertoire in the discovery cohort had been generated on one and the same sequencing platform. Both class I and class II loci were covered by HLA typing, at four-digit resolution. Typing coverage differed by locus: A, B, C, DRB1 and DQB1 were typed in roughly 620-630 donors, DQA1 in about 510, DPA1 in 600 to 610, and DPB1 in approximately 450. Because of strong linkage in the cohort, 5 or 6 DR-DQ haplotypes were treated as single units for association and clustering. Among under 450 genotyped donors of the cohort, an average of approximately 250,000 unique TCR beta nucleotide sequences were sequenced per donor, 15% to 20% of them non-productive.

On this clone itself: Its antigen target is currently unknown. There are no base qualities to consult, and no much larger clone falls within one base.

Germline trimming: 1 base from V, 1 base from J; junction bases outside gene matches: 3. Reading the germline V gene gives CDR1 MGHRA and CDR2 YSYEKL. CDR3 length: 16 amino acids, cysteine to phenylalanine. The sequence is cut down to CDR3 DNA, 48 bases in frame from base 1. Points the paper makes about the study in general: Linkage disequilibrium might explain the correlated functional status among segregating V segments, but an unknown experimental factor could not be excluded. The cohort was sequenced for TCR beta chains only, and without alpha or paired-chain data the features that could be detected were limited. In a later genetic analysis, a missense DCLRE1C variant was associated with V-gene and J-gene trimming of TCR beta chains, and the association was replicated in an independent cohort. Sequencing depth was assumed to be roughly uniform across donors in the presence/absence analyses, though that assumption may not hold. In both the original and validation cohorts, the classifier was reported to diagnose cytomegalovirus status with high specificity and sensitivity. HLA typing was unavailable for some donors at each locus, so association tests used only the typed subset. According to a later genetic analysis, donors in an Asian-associated ancestry cluster had fewer N-insertions in productive TCRs than the roughly 670-donor mean. A later analysis found that most CMV-associated TCR beta chains appeared HLA-restricted, with HLA associations seemingly driven largely by CMV exposure. Strong co-occurrence of HLA alleles, especially DR and DQ, made assigning TCR associations to individual alleles difficult. Three of the identified cytomegalovirus-associated TCR beta chains were confirmed in vitro to be specific for cytomegalovirus antigens. Across donors, most TCR sequences were observed very rarely, whereas some public TCRs were present in many individuals. In a later analysis, TCR association rates were found to vary across HLA loci, with the most associated TCRs seen for DRB1 alleles and the fewest for HLA-C alleles. According to the authors, the approach could potentially be generalized to other disease states and immunological phenotypes. Immune exposure information for the cohort was limited to CMV serostatus. A group of highly shared sequence variants was considered likely to be a technical artifact of the sequencing pipeline. In a later analysis, HLA-associated TCR beta chains were found to be more clonally expanded and to have lower generation probabilities than equally common non-associated chains. Because counts were too low, about 15 rarely observed V segments, including chromosome 9 orphons, were left out of the earlier analysis of a few hundred of the donors. A further reported finding was that TCR beta sequences accurately predicted the HLA-A and HLA-B alleles for most subjects in the first cohort. The study gave a list of under 200 TCR beta chains associated with cytomegalovirus. In an earlier analysis of fewer than 750 of the donors, most TCR beta V segments were observed in productive rearrangements about 90% or about 30% of the time, broadly matching IMGT annotations. Specific HLA alleles were associated with 15,000 to 20,000 TCR beta sequences at a false discovery rate of 0.05 in a later analysis. Because the 87-base-pair reads could not distinguish some IMGT-functional V segments, including TRBV6-2 and TRBV6-3, those segments were excluded. Several of the top co-occurrence clusters appeared to be linked to parvovirus B19, influenza, CMV and Epstein-Barr virus, according to a later analysis.

Library prep was done by the immunoSEQ multiplex PCR assay. For the multiplex PCR, a mixture combining 60 forward primers for TCR Vbeta segments and 13 reverse primers for TCR Jbeta segments was used. A multiplex PCR assay on genomic DNA amplified the CDR3 region of rearranged TCR beta genes. The amplified TCR beta libraries were sequenced on the Illumina HiSeq System as 87-base-pair reads. Concerning the study's data processing: In a later analysis, tens of millions of unique TCR beta chains were counted across the approximately 670 repertoires, and roughly 9.9 million of these chains were shared by at least two donors. Raw reads were error-corrected and collapsed into unique sequences by a nearest-neighbor algorithm in which closely related sequences were merged to remove PCR and sequencing errors. Alignment of CDR3 sequences to IMGT reference sequences was used to assign V, D and J gene segments. For a sequence to be retained, a match of at least six nucleotides to both a V gene segment and a J gene segment was required. Rearrangements were called productive when the CDR3 lacked stop codons and stayed in frame with V and J; all others were non-productive. CDR3 was defined by IMGT convention, running from the second conserved V-encoded cysteine to the conserved J-encoded phenylalanine. Sequences without an unambiguous match to a single V gene segment were excluded from the earlier analysis of almost 600 of the donors. In an earlier analysis of several hundred of the donors, a V segment was called functional when productive rearrangements were above 56.7%, and segregating when the standard deviation between donors exceeded 5%. A statistical classification framework was built for diagnosing cytomegalovirus status from the catalog of TCR beta chain sequences. A later analysis assigned V and J genes by comparing TCR nucleotide sequences with IMGT/GENE-DB human TR gene sequences. The TCRdist pipeline was used in a later analysis to assign CDR3 sequences and most-parsimonious VDJ recombination scenarios. In a later analysis, each TCR beta chain was defined by its CDR3 amino acid sequence together with its V-gene family, and reads lacking a unique V-gene family were excluded. As a way to deal with suspected cross-contamination and a sequencing artifact, a later analysis dropped approximately 590 nucleotide sequences that were highly shared and had low generation probability. For each public chain, a later analysis derived a clonal expansion index from normalized ranks of inferred template counts within each repertoire. A later analysis computed generation probabilities with a VDJ recombination model fitted to out-of-frame rearrangements, and checked the results against IGoR. In a later analysis, hypergeometric tests were used to score TCR-TCR, TCR-HLA and TCR-CMV co-occurrence, with a repertoire-size bias correction applied to TCR pairs. In a later analysis, false discovery rates were estimated by permuting HLA or CMV assignments 20 times. In a later analysis, co-occurring TCRs were grouped using DBSCAN, and TCRdist sequence similarity was added for clustering within HLA-allele-positive subsets. Repertoires with fewer than 30,000 or more than 120,000 public chains were left out of co-occurrence clustering, as were about 5 repertoires with anomalous nucleotide sharing. As stored in TCRdb, this immuneACCESS dataset retains in-frame rearrangements with V and J assigned. A fraction of the clones does not appear; measured against another copy, unresolved V genes explain less than half of the discrepancy, and the remainder lacks a known reason. For V, J and clone size, that table is used; D and trimming come from the DNA. The sample table records fewer than 180,000 clones; 75% to 85% of these occur just once. The leading ten clones occupy under 4% of the sample.

The cohort consisted of approximately 690 healthy bone marrow donors. At the time of sampling, all cohort members were nominally healthy, though unrecorded immune exposures were likely present. Of the 666 cohort members, roughly 300 had positive CMV serostatus and approximately 360 had negative CMV serostatus, and CMV serostatus was not recorded for the donor. Every donor gave a peripheral blood sample, and the peripheral blood mononuclear cells from that sample were used for TCR beta sequencing. Genomic DNA extraction from the blood cell samples was performed with the Qiagen DNeasy Blood Extraction Kit.

The receptor was derived from a human donor in good health. What was sequenced was PBMCs. This sequence uses TRBV4-1 and TRBJ2-2; the junction holds 7 bases that match TRBD1. The bases read TGCGCCAGCAGCCAAGTAGGGACAGTGAACACCGGGGAGCTGTTTTTT. It translates as CASSQVGTVNTGELFF.